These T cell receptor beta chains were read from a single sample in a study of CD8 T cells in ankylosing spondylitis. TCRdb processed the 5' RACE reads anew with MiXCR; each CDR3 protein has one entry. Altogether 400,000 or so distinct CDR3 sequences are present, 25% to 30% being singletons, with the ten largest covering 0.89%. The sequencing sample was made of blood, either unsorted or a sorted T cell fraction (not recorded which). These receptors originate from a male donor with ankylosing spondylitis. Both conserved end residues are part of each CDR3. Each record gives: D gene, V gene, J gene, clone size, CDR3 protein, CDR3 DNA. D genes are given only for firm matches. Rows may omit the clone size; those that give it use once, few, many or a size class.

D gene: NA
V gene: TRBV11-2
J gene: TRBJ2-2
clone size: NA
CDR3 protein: CASNLGRRELNTGELFF
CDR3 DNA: TGTGCCAGCAACTTAGGTCGTCGGGAACTGAACACCGGGGAGCTGTTTTTT

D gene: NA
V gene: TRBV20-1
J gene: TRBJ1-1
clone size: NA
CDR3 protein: CSVTGVRGWNTEAFF
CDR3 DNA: TGCAGTGTCACAGGTGTAAGGGGATGGAACACTGAAGCTTTCTTT

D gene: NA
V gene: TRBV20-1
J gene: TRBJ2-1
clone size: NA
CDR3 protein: CSASPGLGVEQFF
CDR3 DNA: TGCAGTGCTAGCCCGGGCCTCGGTGTTGAGCAGTTCTTC

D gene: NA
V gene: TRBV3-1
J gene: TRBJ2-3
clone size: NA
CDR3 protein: CASSRVGAAVTQYF
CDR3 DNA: TGTGCCAGCAGCCGAGTGGGGGCCGCGGTTACGCAGTATTTT

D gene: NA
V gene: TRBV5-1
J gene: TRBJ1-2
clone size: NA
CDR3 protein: CASSSTTDGIYGYTF
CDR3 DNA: TGCGCCAGCAGCTCAACAACGGACGGGATCTATGGCTACACCTTC

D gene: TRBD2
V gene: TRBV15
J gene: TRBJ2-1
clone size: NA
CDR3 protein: CATSRLAGGRASDEQFF
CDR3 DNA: TGTGCCACCAGCAGATTAGCGGGCGGGCGGGCTAGTGATGAGCAGTTCTTC

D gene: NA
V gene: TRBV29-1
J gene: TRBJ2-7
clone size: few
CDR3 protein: CSVETQGGNEQYF
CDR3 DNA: TGCAGCGTTGAAACACAGGGCGGGAACGAGCAGTACTTC

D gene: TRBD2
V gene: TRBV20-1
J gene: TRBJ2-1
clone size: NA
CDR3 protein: CSASHSGLASYEQFF
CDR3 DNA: TGCAGTGCTAGCCACTCGGGACTAGCTTCCTATGAGCAGTTCTTC

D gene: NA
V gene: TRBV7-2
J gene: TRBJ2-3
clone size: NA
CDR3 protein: CASSLVGLGGNTDTQYF
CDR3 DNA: TGTGCCAGCAGCTTAGTTGGGCTAGGAGGTAACACAGATACGCAGTATTTT

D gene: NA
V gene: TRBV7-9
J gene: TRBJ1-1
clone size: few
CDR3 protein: CASSLVQGSEAFF
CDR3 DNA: TGTGCCAGCAGCTTAGTTCAGGGGAGTGAAGCTTTCTTT

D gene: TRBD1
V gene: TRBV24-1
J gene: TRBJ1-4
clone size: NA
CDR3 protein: CATSDSGTGGEKLFF
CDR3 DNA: TGTGCCACCAGTGATTCCGGGACAGGGGGTGAAAAACTGTTTTTT

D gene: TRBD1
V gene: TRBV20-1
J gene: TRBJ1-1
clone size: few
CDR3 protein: CSARDRRRGQTEAFF
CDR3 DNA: TGCAGTGCTAGAGATCGAAGAAGGGGGCAGACTGAAGCTTTCTTT

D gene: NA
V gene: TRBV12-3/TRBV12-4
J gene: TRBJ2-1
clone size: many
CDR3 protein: CASRKDMYNEQFF
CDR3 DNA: TGTGCCAGCAGGAAGGACATGTACAATGAGCAGTTCTTC

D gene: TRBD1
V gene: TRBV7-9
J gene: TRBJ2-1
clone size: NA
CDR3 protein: CASSPPGQGSNEQFF
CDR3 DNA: TGTGCCAGCAGCCCACCCGGACAGGGTAGCAATGAGCAGTTCTTC

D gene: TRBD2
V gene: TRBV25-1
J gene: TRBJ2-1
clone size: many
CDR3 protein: CASSDPGTSGRSYNEQFF
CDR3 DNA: TGTGCCAGCAGTGACCCCGGGACTAGCGGGAGGTCCTACAATGAGCAGTTCTTC

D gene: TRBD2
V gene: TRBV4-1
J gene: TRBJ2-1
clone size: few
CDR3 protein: CASSQDGMGGSRNEQFF
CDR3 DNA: TGCGCCAGCAGCCAAGATGGTATGGGCGGGAGCCGGAATGAGCAGTTCTTC

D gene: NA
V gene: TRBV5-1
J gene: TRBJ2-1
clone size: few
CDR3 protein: CASSLDGNWYEQFF
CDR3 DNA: TGCGCCAGCAGCTTGGATGGGAACTGGTATGAGCAGTTCTTC

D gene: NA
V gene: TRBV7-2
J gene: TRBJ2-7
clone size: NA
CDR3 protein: CASSSGTASYEQYF
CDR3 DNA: TGTGCCAGCAGCTCCGGGACGGCTTCCTACGAGCAGTACTTC

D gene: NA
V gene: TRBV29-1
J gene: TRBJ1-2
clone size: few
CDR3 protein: CSVEDLRGPGYTF
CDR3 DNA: TGCAGCGTTGAAGATCTTCGGGGGCCTGGCTACACCTTC

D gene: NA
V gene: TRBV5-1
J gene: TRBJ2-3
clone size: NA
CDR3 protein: CASSLDGVSTDTQYF
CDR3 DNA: TGCGCCAGCAGCTTGGATGGGGTTAGCACAGATACGCAGTATTTT

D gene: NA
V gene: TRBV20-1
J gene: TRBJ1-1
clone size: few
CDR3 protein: CSASVTAGTEAFF
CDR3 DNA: TGCAGTGCTAGTGTGACGGCGGGGACTGAAGCTTTCTTT

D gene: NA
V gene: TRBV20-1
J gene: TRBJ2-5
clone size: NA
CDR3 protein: CSATGPGVETQYF
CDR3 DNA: TGCAGTGCTACCGGCCCAGGGGTAGAGACCCAGTACTTC

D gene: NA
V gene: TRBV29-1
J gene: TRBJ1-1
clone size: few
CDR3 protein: CSVESYRSNTEAFF
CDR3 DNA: TGCAGCGTTGAGTCGTACAGATCGAACACTGAAGCTTTCTTT

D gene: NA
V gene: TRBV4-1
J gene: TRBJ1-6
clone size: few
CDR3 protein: CASSQGRTVQYNSPLHF
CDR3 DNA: TGCGCCAGCAGCCAAGGACGGACAGTACAGTATAATTCACCCCTCCACTTT

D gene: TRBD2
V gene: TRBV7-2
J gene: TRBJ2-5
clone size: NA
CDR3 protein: CASSLVGLAGETQYF
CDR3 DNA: TGTGCCAGCAGCTTAGTGGGACTAGCGGGGGAGACCCAGTACTTC

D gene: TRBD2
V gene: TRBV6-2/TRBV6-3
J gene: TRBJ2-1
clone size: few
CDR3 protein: CASSPGLAGAHEQFF
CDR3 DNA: TGTGCCAGCAGCCCGGGACTAGCGGGAGCCCATGAGCAGTTCTTC

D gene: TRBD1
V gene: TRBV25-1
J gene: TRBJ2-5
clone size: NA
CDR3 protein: CASTGQGETQYF
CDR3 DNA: TGTGCCAGCACCGGACAGGGAGAGACCCAGTACTTC

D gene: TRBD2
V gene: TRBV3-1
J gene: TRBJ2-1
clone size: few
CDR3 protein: CASSPSGGAQYNEQFF
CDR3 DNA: TGTGCCAGCAGCCCGTCGGGAGGGGCACAATACAATGAGCAGTTCTTC

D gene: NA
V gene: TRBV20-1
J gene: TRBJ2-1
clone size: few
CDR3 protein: CSAREVSGGSYNEQFF
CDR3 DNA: TGCAGTGCTAGAGAGGTTAGCGGAGGTTCCTACAATGAGCAGTTCTTC

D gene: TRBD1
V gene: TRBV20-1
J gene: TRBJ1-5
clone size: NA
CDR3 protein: CSAGTALSSRDQPQHF
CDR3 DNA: TGCAGTGCTGGGACAGCCCTTAGCAGTCGGGATCAGCCCCAGCATTTT

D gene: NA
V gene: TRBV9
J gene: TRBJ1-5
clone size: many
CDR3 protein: CASSATDSLTGPQHF
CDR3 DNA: TGTGCCAGCAGCGCAACGGACAGCCTGACGGGGCCCCAGCATTTT

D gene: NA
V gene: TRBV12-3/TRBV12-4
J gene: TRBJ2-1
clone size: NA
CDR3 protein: CASSLHQNSYNEQFF
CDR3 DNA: TGTGCCAGCAGTTTACACCAAAACTCCTACAATGAGCAGTTCTTC

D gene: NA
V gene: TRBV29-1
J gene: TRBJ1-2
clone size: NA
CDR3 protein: CSVEGEIGYGYTF
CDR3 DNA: TGCAGCGTTGAAGGGGAGATCGGGTATGGCTACACCTTC

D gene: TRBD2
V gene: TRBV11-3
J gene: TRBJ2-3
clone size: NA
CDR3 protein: CASSGAGGSTDTQYF
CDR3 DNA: TGTGCCAGCTCAGGGGCGGGAGGATCCACAGATACGCAGTATTTT

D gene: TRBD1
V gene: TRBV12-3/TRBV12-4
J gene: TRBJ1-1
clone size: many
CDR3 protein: CASSLFGTGTEAFF
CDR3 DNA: TGTGCCAGCAGTTTATTTGGGACAGGGACTGAAGCTTTCTTT

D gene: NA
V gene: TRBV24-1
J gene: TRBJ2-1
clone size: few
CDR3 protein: CATSDLSENEQFF
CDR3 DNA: TGTGCCACCAGTGATTTGTCGGAGAATGAGCAGTTCTTC

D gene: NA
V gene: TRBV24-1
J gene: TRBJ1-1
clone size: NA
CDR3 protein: CATSDTDWASGEAFF
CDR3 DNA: TGTGCCACCAGTGATACCGACTGGGCCTCGGGCGAAGCTTTCTTT

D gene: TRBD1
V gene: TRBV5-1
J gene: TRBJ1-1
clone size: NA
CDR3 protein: CASSFTGEEAFF
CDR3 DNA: TGCGCCAGCAGCTTTACAGGGGAAGAAGCTTTCTTT

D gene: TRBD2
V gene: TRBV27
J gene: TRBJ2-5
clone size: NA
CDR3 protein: CASSSRTSGRSQETQYF
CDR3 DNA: TGTGCCAGCAGTTCCAGGACTAGCGGGAGGTCCCAAGAGACCCAGTACTTC

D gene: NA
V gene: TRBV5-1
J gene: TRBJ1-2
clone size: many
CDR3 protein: CASSLEGDYGYTF
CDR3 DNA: TGCGCCAGCAGCTTGGAGGGGGACTATGGCTACACCTTC

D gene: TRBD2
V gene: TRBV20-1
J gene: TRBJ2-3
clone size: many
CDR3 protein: CSARLAASTDTQYF
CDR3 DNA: TGCAGTGCTCGACTAGCGGCAAGCACAGATACGCAGTATTTT

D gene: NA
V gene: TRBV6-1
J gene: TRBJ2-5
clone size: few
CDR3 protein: CASSRVRVQETQYF
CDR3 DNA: TGTGCCAGCAGTCGGGTGAGGGTCCAAGAGACCCAGTACTTC

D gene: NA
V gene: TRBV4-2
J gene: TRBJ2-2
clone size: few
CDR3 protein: CASSRGGSSGELFF
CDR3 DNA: TGTGCCAGCAGCCGAGGGGGTTCATCCGGGGAGCTGTTTTTT

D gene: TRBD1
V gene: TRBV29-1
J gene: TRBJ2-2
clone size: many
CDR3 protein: CSGSRGLTGELFF
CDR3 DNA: TGCAGCGGGAGCAGGGGGCTGACCGGGGAGCTGTTTTTT

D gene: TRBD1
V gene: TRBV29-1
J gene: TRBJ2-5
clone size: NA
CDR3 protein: CSVGSPRGETQYF
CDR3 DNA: TGCAGCGTTGGATCTCCCAGGGGGGAGACCCAGTACTTC

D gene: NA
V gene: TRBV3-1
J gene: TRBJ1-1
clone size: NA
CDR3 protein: CASSQNMGTEAFF
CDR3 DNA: TGTGCCAGCAGCCAGAATATGGGCACTGAAGCTTTCTTT

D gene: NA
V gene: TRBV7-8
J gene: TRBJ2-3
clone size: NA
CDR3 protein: CASSNPPHTDTQYF
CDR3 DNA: TGTGCCAGCAGCAACCCTCCACACACAGATACGCAGTATTTT

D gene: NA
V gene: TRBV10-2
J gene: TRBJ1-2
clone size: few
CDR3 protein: CASSETGGLYGYTF
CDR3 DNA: TGCGCCAGCAGTGAAACAGGCGGATTGTACGGCTACACCTTC

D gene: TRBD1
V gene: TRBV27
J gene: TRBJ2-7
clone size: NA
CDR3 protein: CASRGQGNYEQYF
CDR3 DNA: TGTGCCAGCAGGGGACAGGGGAACTACGAGCAGTACTTC

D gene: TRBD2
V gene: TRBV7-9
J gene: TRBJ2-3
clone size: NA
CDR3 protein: CASSLGQLMTSGPF
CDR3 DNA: TGTGCCAGCAGCTTAGGGCAGCTCATGACTAGCGGCCCTTTT

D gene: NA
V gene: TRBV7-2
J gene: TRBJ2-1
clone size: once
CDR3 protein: CASRPAASRYEQFF
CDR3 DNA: TGTGCCAGCAGACCAGCCGCCTCTAGATATGAGCAGTTCTTC

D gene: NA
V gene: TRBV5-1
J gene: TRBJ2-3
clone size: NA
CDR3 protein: CASSGGAAQDTQYF
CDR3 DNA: TGCGCCAGCAGCGGGGGGGCGGCCCAGGATACGCAGTATTTT